These 11 T cell receptor beta chains were sequenced from one sample in a study. The sorted Tregs were CD4+CD25+CD127-/low cells. TCRdb re-analysed the 5' RACE reads in MiXCR, keeping a single row per CDR3 protein. The sample consists of tens of thousands of distinct CDR3 sequences, more than 20% of them appearing once. Material for sequencing was Tregs sorted from a lymph node. Receptor source: a female donor with breast cancer.

This clonotype was observed a handful of times. The chain has TRBV9 and TRBJ2-2; D ambiguous. The CDR3 sequence is 14 residues long. The germline gives CDR1 SGDLS, CDR2 YYNGEE. V was clipped by 0 bases and J by 3 bases, with 6 bases between them. The DNA of the CDR3 is TGTGCCAGCAGCGTAGCTGGGTACACCGGGGAGCTGTTTTTT. This sequence encodes CASSVAGYTGELFF.

This chain links TRBV28 with TRBJ2-7; 7 nucleotides line up with TRBD2. Germline CDR1 reads MDHEN; CDR2 reads SYDVKM. The CDR3 sequence is 15 residues long. After removal of 7 bases from V and 6 bases from J, the junction contained 15 bases not matched to a gene. CDR3 nucleotide sequence: TGTGCCAGCACCCCATACGGGGGGACGACTGTCGAGCAGTACTTC. Protein product: CASTPYGGTTVEQYF. Full variable domain (remainder filled in from reference TRBV28 and TRBJ2-7): DVKVTQSSRYLVKRTGEKVFLECVQDMDHENMFWYRQDPGLGLRLIYFSYDVKMKEKGDIPEGYSVSREKKERFSLILESASTNQTSMYLCASTPYGGTTVEQYFGPGTRLTVT.

The CDR3 spells CASSVGGDMREQYF. The CDR3 DNA sequence: TGTGCCAGCAGCGTAGGTGGGGACATGAGAGAGCAGTACTTC. The chain employs TRBV9 and TRBJ2-7; D might be TRBD1 (6 bases). The CDR3 totals 14 residues. Germline-derived CDR1 and CDR2 are SGDLS and YYNGEE. V was clipped by 0 bases and J by 7 bases, with 14 bases between them.

This chain joins TRBV20-1 and TRBJ1-5; 7 nucleotides agree with TRBD1. The CDR3 sequence is 14 residues long. With V trimmed by 7 bases and J by 7 bases, 13 bases remained unmatched. Germline CDR1 DFQATT, CDR2 SNEGSKA (reference sequence). CDR3 loop: CSVYPGTAGQPQHF. The CDR3 coding sequence is TGCAGTGTCTACCCCGGGACAGCAGGACAGCCCCAGCATTTT.

The genes are TRBV5-6 and TRBJ2-3; D is perhaps TRBD1 (6 bases). V gave up 2 bases and J gave up 0 bases, with 22 bases separating them. CDR3 length equals 19 residues. The germline V gene has CDR1 SGHDT and CDR2 YYEEEE. The DNA for the CDR3 is TGTGCCAGCAGCTTTTTTATTACGACAGGCCGATCTAGCACAGATACGCAGTATTTT. Protein product: CASSFFITTGRSSTDTQYF.

The V call is TRBV5-1, the J call TRBJ2-1, with TRBD1 matching over 10 bases. Germline V gives CDR1 SGHRS, CDR2 YFSETQ. The trim removed 7 bases at V and 4 bases at J, leaving 8 bases unmatched. There are 15 residues in the CDR3. In nucleotides, the CDR3 is TGCGCCAGCTCAATGACAGGGGGCGCGTACAATGAGCAGTTCTTC. It specifies CASSMTGGAYNEQFF.

This chain joins TRBV7-9 and TRBJ1-2, with D uncertain. The CDR3 has 15 residues. Trimming took 5 bases from V and 9 from J, leaving 22 bases between them. CDR1 is SEHNR, CDR2 FQNEAQ, per germline (reference sequence). CDR3 coding DNA: TGTGCCAGCAGCGCCTACCTGGGCAATCTGATTAGCTACACCTTC. It yields the protein CASSAYLGNLISYTF.

With respect to this clonotype: This may be a read error, as it is one base from a much larger clone. J is TRBJ2-1 and V is TRBV12-3 or TRBV12-4, with D possibly TRBD2 on 6 matching bases. The CDR3 sequence is 11 residues long. The CDR3 region has the DNA TGTGCCAGCAGTCCGCCGGGGGAGCAGCTCTTC. Its protein is CASSPPGEQLF.

About this clonotype: A much larger clonotype is one base distant, so this may be a read error. V is TRBV5-6 and J is TRBJ2-3; D possibly corresponds to TRBD2 (5 bases). CDR3 length equals 17 residues. Germline CDR1 reads SGHDT; CDR2 reads YYEEEE. V was shortened by 2 bases and J by 8 bases, with 24 bases between the two germline ends. The CDR3 sequence is CASSLPEGLSRGGTQYF. For the CDR3, the DNA is TGTGCCAGCAGCTTACCAGAGGGCTTGTCCCGAGGCGGTACGCAGTATTTT.

The chain carries TRBV4-1 and TRBJ2-1; D unresolved. Trimming stripped 2 bases from V and 6 bases from J, with 8 bases between. The germline gives CDR1 MGHRA, CDR2 YSYEKL. This CDR3 region has 13 residues. CDR3 coding DNA: TGCGCCAGCAGCCAACTAGACCTCAATGAGCAGTTCTTC. Translation: CASSQLDLNEQFF.

The chain links TRBV12-5 to TRBJ1-2, with D uncertain. Germline V gives CDR1 LGHNT, CDR2 FRNRAP. V dropped 6 bases and J dropped 3 bases, with 11 bases sitting between them. CDR3 size: 13 residues. Written as DNA, the CDR3 is TGTGCTAGTGGCCCGGGCCCTGACTATGGCTACACCTTC. It encodes CASGPGPDYGYTF.